Below, one T cell receptor (beta chain) is given with its context. Its antigen is still unknown. No base quality information exists; no much larger clone differs at one position. The CDR3 measures 12 amino acids from cysteine to phenylalanine. The DNA shown is the 36-base CDR3, in frame from base 1. Relative to germline, V is 3 bases shorter and J is 8 bases shorter, with 10 bases between their ends. As encoded in the germline V gene, CDR1 is KGHSH while CDR2 is LQKENI. The record originates from a study of cytomegalovirus exposure and HLA in healthy donors listed by TCRdb under 2017. Study-level background: According to an earlier analysis of 550 to 700 of the donors, about 179 million T cells yielded roughly 110 million unique TCR beta sequences and 276 Gb of sequence data. About 330 gigabases of sequencing data and around 85 million unique TCR sequences made up an early release that covered under 750 HLA-typed donors. Of the 300 to 500 genotyped donors, roughly 76% were placed in the genetic ancestry cluster associated with self-reported Caucasian donors. The study was designed to test whether signatures of past pathogen exposure could be identified by cataloging public T cell receptors. The T cell repertoires of 550 to 850 subjects were profiled by immunosequencing and related to cytomegalovirus serostatus. Besides the first cohort of more than 650 subjects, a separate validation cohort made up of 120 different subjects was used. The study combined high-throughput TCR immunosequencing, statistical association of individual TCRs with disease status, and machine learning to predict cytomegalovirus infection status. A later analysis re-examined previously published TCR beta repertoires from just over 650 donors and added high-resolution HLA genotyping to investigate patterns of TCR occurrence. Rather than drawing on any new phenotypic data, the later analysis identified candidate immune exposures from TCR beta sequences and the way those sequences occurred across donors. An earlier analysis of a few hundred of the donors applied high-throughput TCR beta sequencing to assess whether each TCR beta V gene segment acted as functional or pseudogenic. Alongside the repertoire data, information on donor age, sex, ethnicity and CMV serostatus was compiled. Genome-wide SNP genotypes for about 60% of the roughly 670 donors were used in a later genetic analysis, which treated that subset as a discovery cohort. Every discovery cohort repertoire had been produced on one sequencing platform. Both class I and class II loci were covered by HLA typing, at four-digit resolution. Typing coverage differed by locus: A, B, C, DRB1 and DQB1 were typed in roughly 629-640 donors, DQA1 in about 500, DPA1 in some 600, and DPB1 in approximately 450. About five DR-DQ haplotypes were treated as single units for association and clustering because of strong linkage in the cohort. On average, around 240,000 unique TCR beta nucleotide sequences were sequenced per donor among several hundred genotyped donors of the cohort, with roughly 18% of those sequences being non-productive. Study-wide conclusions, independent of this receptor: When HLA alleles, especially DR and DQ, strongly co-occurred, TCR associations were difficult to assign to individual alleles. The presence/absence analyses assumed that sequencing depth was roughly uniform across donors, and that assumption may not be true. A group of highly shared sequence variants was considered likely to be a technical artifact of the sequencing pipeline. It was suggested by the authors that the approach could potentially be generalized to other disease states and immunological phenotypes. Across donors, most TCR sequences were observed very rarely, whereas some public TCRs were present in many individuals. Correlated functional status among segregating V segments might reflect linkage disequilibrium, but an unknown experimental factor could not be ruled out. At a false discovery rate of 0.05, a later analysis linked 15,000 to 20,000 TCR beta sequences to specific HLA alleles. In this cohort, only TCR beta chains were sequenced, and detectable features were limited by the absence of alpha or paired-chain data. A total of 150 to 200 TCR beta chains were listed by the study as associated with cytomegalovirus. Compared with the roughly 600-donor mean, donors in an Asian-associated ancestry cluster had fewer N-insertions in productive TCRs, according to a later genetic analysis. V-gene and J-gene trimming of TCR beta chains was associated with a missense DCLRE1C variant in a later genetic analysis, and the association was replicated in an independent cohort. In vitro tests confirmed that a few of the cytomegalovirus-associated TCR beta chains recognize cytomegalovirus antigens. An earlier analysis of around 600 of the donors showed that most TCR beta V segments appeared in productive rearrangements either about 87% or about 30% of the time, which broadly matched IMGT annotations. Some IMGT-functional V segments, including TRBV6-2 and TRBV6-3, could not be told apart with the 87-base-pair reads, so those segments were excluded. The earlier analysis of 587 of the donors excluded 15 to 20 rarely observed V segments, including chromosome 9 orphons, because counts were too low. A later analysis found that most CMV-associated TCR beta chains appeared HLA-restricted, with HLA associations seemingly driven largely by CMV exposure. Immune exposure information for the cohort was limited to CMV serostatus. Several of the top co-occurrence clusters appeared to be linked to parvovirus B19, influenza, CMV and Epstein-Barr virus, according to a later analysis. Because HLA typing was missing for some donors at each locus, association tests included only the typed subset. In both the original and validation cohorts, the classifier was reported to diagnose cytomegalovirus status with high specificity and sensitivity. A further reported finding was that TCR beta sequences accurately predicted the HLA-A and HLA-B alleles for most subjects in the first cohort. In a later analysis, HLA-associated TCR beta chains were found to be more clonally expanded and to have lower generation probabilities than equally common non-associated chains. In a later analysis, the rate of TCR association differed among HLA loci, with DRB1 alleles having the most associated TCRs and HLA-C alleles having the fewest.

Libraries were built with the immunoSEQ multiplex PCR assay. For the multiplex PCR, a mixture combining 60 forward primers for TCR Vbeta segments and 13 reverse primers for TCR Jbeta segments was used. The CDR3 region of rearranged TCR beta genes was amplified from genomic DNA by a multiplex PCR assay. Amplified TCR beta libraries were sequenced as 87-base-pair reads on the Illumina HiSeq System. In the original analysis: Across the 670 or so repertoires, a later analysis counted approximately 83 million unique TCR beta chains, roughly 11 million of which were shared by at least two donors. Raw reads were error-corrected and collapsed into unique sequences by a nearest-neighbor algorithm in which closely related sequences were merged to remove PCR and sequencing errors. To assign V, D and J gene segments, CDR3 sequences were aligned to IMGT reference sequences. For a sequence to be retained, a match of at least six nucleotides to both a V gene segment and a J gene segment was required. Rearrangements were classified as productive when the CDR3 lacked stop codons and remained in frame with V and J, and all other rearrangements were classified as non-productive. Following IMGT convention, CDR3 was defined as the stretch from the second conserved V-encoded cysteine up to the conserved J-encoded phenylalanine. Sequences without an unambiguous match to a single V gene segment were excluded from the earlier analysis of about 600 of the donors. In an earlier analysis of 587 of the donors, V segments were called functional above 56.7% productive rearrangements and were called segregating when the between-donor standard deviation exceeded 5%. A statistical classification framework was built for diagnosing cytomegalovirus status from the catalog of TCR beta chain sequences. V and J gene assignment, in a later analysis, came from comparing TCR nucleotide sequences with IMGT/GENE-DB human TR gene sequences. A later analysis assigned CDR3 sequences and most-parsimonious VDJ recombination scenarios with the TCRdist pipeline. A later analysis defined each TCR beta chain by its CDR3 amino acid sequence plus V-gene family, and excluded reads lacking a unique V-gene family. To address suspected cross-contamination and a sequencing artifact, a later analysis removed roughly 640 highly shared, low-generation-probability nucleotide sequences. In a later analysis, a clonal expansion index was calculated for each public chain from normalized within-repertoire ranks of inferred template counts. Generation probabilities in a later analysis came from a VDJ recombination model fitted to out-of-frame rearrangements, and those results were checked against IGoR. A later analysis scored TCR-TCR, TCR-HLA and TCR-CMV co-occurrence with hypergeometric tests, applying a repertoire-size bias correction to TCR pairs. To estimate false discovery rates, a later analysis permuted the HLA or CMV assignments 20 times. In a later analysis, co-occurring TCRs were grouped using DBSCAN, and TCRdist sequence similarity was added for clustering within HLA-allele-positive subsets. Repertoires with fewer than 30,000 or more than 120,000 public chains, plus five repertoires with anomalous nucleotide sharing, were excluded from co-occurrence clustering. Here the immuneACCESS table is served through TCRdb, limited to in-frame sequences with V and J called. Missing clones are a known gap in these copies; in checked studies unresolved V genes cover under half, and the rest lacks a known reason. V and J calls plus clone size are reproduced from that table; the DNA served to infer D and trimming. For this sample the table gives 55,000 to 70,000 clones, of which under 80% were detected only once. The top ten constitute 5% to 7% of the sample.

In total, roughly 670 healthy bone marrow donors made up the cohort. At the time of sampling, every cohort member was nominally healthy, though immune exposures that went unrecorded were likely present. The donor tested CMV seronegative and was one of the 352 seronegative cohort members. A peripheral blood sample was provided by each donor, and peripheral blood mononuclear cells were used for TCR beta sequencing. The Qiagen DNeasy Blood Extraction Kit was used to extract genomic DNA from the blood cell samples. The sequence joins TRBV18 to TRBJ1-2, with a weak D call of TRBD1 (5 bases match). The sample comprised PBMCs. This clonotype was obtained from a woman aged 30 to 39 in good health and CMV-seronegative. The CDR3 reads as follows: CASSPGAQGYTF. The DNA reads TGTGCCAGCTCACCTGGGGCACAAGGCTACACCTTC.